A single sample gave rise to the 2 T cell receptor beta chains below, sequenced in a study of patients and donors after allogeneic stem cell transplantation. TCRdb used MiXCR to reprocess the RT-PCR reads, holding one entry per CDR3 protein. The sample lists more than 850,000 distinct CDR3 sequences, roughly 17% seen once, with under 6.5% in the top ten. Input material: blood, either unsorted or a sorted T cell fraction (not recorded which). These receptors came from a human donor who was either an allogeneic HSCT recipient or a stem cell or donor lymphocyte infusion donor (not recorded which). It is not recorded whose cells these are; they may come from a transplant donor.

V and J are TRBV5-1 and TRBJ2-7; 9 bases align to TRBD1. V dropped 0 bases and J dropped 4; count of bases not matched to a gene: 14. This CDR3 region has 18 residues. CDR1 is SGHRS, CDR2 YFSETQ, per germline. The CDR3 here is CASSLVSGPGQGEYEQYF. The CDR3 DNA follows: TGCGCCAGCAGCTTGGTCAGTGGCCCGGGACAGGGAGAGTACGAGCAGTACTTC. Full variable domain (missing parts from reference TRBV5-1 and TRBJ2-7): KAGVTQTPRYLIKTRGQQVTLSCSPISGHRSVSWYQQTPGQGLQFLFEYFSETQRNKGNFPGRFSGRQFSNSRSEMNVSTLELGDSALYLCASSLVSGPGQGEYEQYFGPGTRLTVT.

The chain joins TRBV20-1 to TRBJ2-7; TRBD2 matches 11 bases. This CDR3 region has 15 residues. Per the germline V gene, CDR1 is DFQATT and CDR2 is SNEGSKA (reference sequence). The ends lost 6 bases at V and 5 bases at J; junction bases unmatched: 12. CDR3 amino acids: CSALATSGSSHEQYF. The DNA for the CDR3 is TGCAGTGCCCTAGCTACTAGCGGGAGCAGTCACGAGCAGTACTTC.